This TCR beta chain emerged from a study of molecular identifiers for immune sequencing clone quantification. General observations from the study: In naive cells, clones above 20 RNA copies held under 1% of molecules, whereas in effector cells they held over 99%.

Each CDR3 protein gets one entry after TCRdb re-called the PCR reads with MiXCR. The sample contains about 63,000 distinct CDR3 sequences, under 20% of which appear only once. The germline V gene encodes CDR1 LNHDA and CDR2 SQIVND (reference sequence). Trimming stripped 3 bases from V and 1 base from J, with 7 bases between. The CDR3 is 14 amino acids. Regarding this clonotype: Its antigen is as yet unknown.

The sequenced material came from naive CD8+ T cells from blood, with Jurkat cell RNA spiked in. The subset denotes: FACS-sorted CD8+CD4-CCR7+CD45RA+ naive T cells. The source is a human donor in good health. Some libraries in this study had Jurkat cell RNA spiked in. The rearrangement joins TRBV19 to TRBJ1-5, with D unclear. The CDR3 DNA sequence: TGTGCCAGTAGTATCCGGATAAGCAATCAGCCCCAGCATTTT. Protein sequence: CASSIRISNQPQHF.